The T cell receptor (beta chain) described here comes from a study of Ad26.COV2.S vaccination and SARS-CoV-2 variants. Sequenced by immunoSEQ multiplex PCR; TCRdb stores in-frame clones only, minus some. This sample carries a few hundred thousand clones, about four fifths of them seen once, and the ten largest clones take approximately 7.8%. The sample's treatment: over 15 received Ad26.COV2.S at low or high dose, single or two shots; several received placebo; per-sample allocation not given. Specimens were obtained on day 63 following the first vaccine or placebo injection. Germline values: CDR1 MNHEY, CDR2 SMNVEV (reference sequence). With V trimmed by 2 bases and J by 2 bases, 4 bases remained unmatched. This CDR3 has 16 residues.

The clonotype originates from a person aged 18 to 65 who received the Ad26.COV2.S COVID-19 vaccine or a placebo. The starting material was peripheral blood, obtained in a trial of Ad26.COV2.S vaccine versus placebo. The chain is built from TRBV27 and TRBJ1-5; 9 positions agree with TRBD1. The CDR3 DNA reads as TGTGCCAGCAGTTTAAGAAGGACAGGGGGCAATCAGCCCCAGCATTTT. Its translation: CASSLRRTGGNQPQHF.